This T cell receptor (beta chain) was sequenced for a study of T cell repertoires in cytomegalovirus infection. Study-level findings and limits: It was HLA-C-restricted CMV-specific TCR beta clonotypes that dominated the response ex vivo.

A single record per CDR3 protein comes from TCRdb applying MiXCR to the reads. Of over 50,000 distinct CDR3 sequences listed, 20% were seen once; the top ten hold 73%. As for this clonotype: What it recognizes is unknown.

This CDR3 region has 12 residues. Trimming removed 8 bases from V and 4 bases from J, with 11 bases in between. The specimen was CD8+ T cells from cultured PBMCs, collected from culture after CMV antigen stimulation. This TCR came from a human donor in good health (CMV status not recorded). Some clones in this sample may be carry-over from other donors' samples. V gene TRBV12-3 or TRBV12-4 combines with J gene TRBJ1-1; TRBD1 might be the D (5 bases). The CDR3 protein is CASGAGTTEAFF. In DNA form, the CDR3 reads TGTGCCAGCGGGGCGGGTACCACTGAAGCTTTCTTT.